A selection of T cell receptor beta chains follows, all from one sample in a study of shared clonotypes between healthy human individuals. The data were produced by immunoSEQ multiplex PCR, yet TCRdb's version contains in-frame clones alone and is incomplete. The repertoire consists of 750,000 to 1,000,000 clones, with more than 85% occurring once and the leading ten covering 20% to 30%. Sequenced input: naive CD8+ T cells sorted from blood. Receptor source: a man aged 25 to 45 in good health. Each CDR3 is given with its conserved first and last residue. D genes are given only for firm matches.

d_call j_call v_call cdr3_nt cdr3_aa
. TRBJ2-3 TRBV23-1 TGCGCCAGCAGTCAATCTTCCGGGTCCCACTCCCGGGATACGCAGTATTTT CASSQSSGSHSRDTQYF
TRBD1 TRBJ2-7 TRBV19 TGTGCCAGTAGTGGACAGGGTTACGAGCAGTACTTC CASSGQGYEQYF
. TRBJ2-1 TRBV11-2 TGTGCCAGCAGCTCCCGGGACAAAGTCCCCCCCAATGAGCAGTTCTTC CASSSRDKVPPNEQFF
TRBD2 TRBJ2-3 TRBV7-9 TGTGCCAGCAGCTCGGGTCTAGCGGCAGATACGCAGTATTTT CASSSGLAADTQYF
TRBD1 TRBJ2-1 TRBV10-2 TGCGCCAGCAGTGGTAGGGACAGAAGCTCCTACAATGAGCAGTTCTTC CASSGRDRSSYNEQFF
TRBD1 TRBJ2-1 TRBV19 TGTGCCAGTACCCCTTTAGGCCGGGACAGGGAACACAATGAGCAGTTCTTC CASTPLGRDREHNEQFF
. TRBJ2-3 TRBV15 TGTGCCACCAGCAGAGAAGGGGCCTCAGATACGCAGTATTTT CATSREGASDTQYF
. TRBJ1-1 TRBV5-6 TGTGCCAGCAGCCCCCGGGGAGGGCGTGGCGCTTTCTTT CASSPRGGRGAFF
. TRBJ1-1 TRBV2 TGTGCCAGCAGTGAACCTCGGGAGACACGAAACACTGAAGCTTTCTTT CASSEPRETRNTEAFF
TRBD1 TRBJ1-1 TRBV6-1 TGTGCCAGCAGTCGCAGGGACAGGGTCACTGAAGCTTTCTTT CASSRRDRVTEAFF
TRBD1 TRBJ2-7 TRBV14 TGTGCCAGCAGCCACAGGACAGGGCTTTACGAGCAGTACTTC CASSHRTGLYEQYF
TRBD1 TRBJ2-7 TRBV28 TGTGCCAGCAGTCCGGGACAGGGGCTCTTCTACGAGCAGTACTTC CASSPGQGLFYEQYF